This record concerns one T cell receptor (beta chain) sequence. The antigen remains unidentified. This CDR3 has 15 amino acids. V lost 4 bases, J lost 0 bases, and 13 bases lay in between. Germline V gene data show CDR1 as SGDLS and CDR2 as YYNGEE. The sample originates from a study of cytomegalovirus exposure and HLA in healthy donors. Overall study findings and caveats: Cytomegalovirus-associated TCR beta chains were listed, numbering 150 to 200. First-cohort TCR clusters tended to co-occur in the roughly 130 validation repertoires, a later analysis found.

The protocol was immunoSEQ multiplex PCR, while the TCRdb copy is restricted to in-frame clones and leaves out a portion. The table records 89,000 or so clones, over 85% of them present only once. The donors were members of the validation cohort, which comprised more than 90 subjects and was separate from the first cohort of around 700 subjects. The receptor was isolated from a woman aged 25 to 45 in good health and CMV-seropositive. Input material: PBMCs. The chain employs TRBV9 and TRBJ1-1, with D possibly matching TRBD1 (6 bases). CDR3 nucleotides: TGTGCCAGCAGCAGTGCAGGGGTACTGAACACTGAAGCTTTCTTT. The encoded protein is CASSSAGVLNTEAFF.